The rows below give T cell receptor beta chains drawn from one sample of a study of blood T cells in healthy people across ages. One entry per CDR3 protein, called by TCRdb with MiXCR from the 5' RACE reads. The table has approximately 900,000 distinct CDR3 sequences, 48% seen once. Sample: blood. All receptors come from a man in his thirties or forties in good health. Both conserved end residues are part of each CDR3. Each record gives: D gene, clone size, J gene, V gene, CDR3 DNA, CDR3 protein. D genes are given only for firm matches. Rows may omit the clone size; those that give it use once, few, many or a size class.

. . TRBJ2-2 TRBV20-1 TGCAGTGCTCAAGGTGGCTTTAGCGGGGAGCTGTTTTTT CSAQGGFSGELFF
TRBD2 . TRBJ2-7 TRBV7-2 TGTGCCAGCAGCCGAGTCGGGGGGGAATACGAGCAGTACTTC CASSRVGGEYEQYF
. once TRBJ2-3 TRBV11-1 TGTGCCAGCAGCACCTCGGGAGCACTCACAGATACGCAGTATTTT CASSTSGALTDTQYF
. . TRBJ2-2 TRBV20-1 TGCAGTGCTAGAGGACAGGAGAGACCGAACACCGGGGAGCTGTTTTTT CSARGQERPNTGELFF
. . TRBJ2-7 TRBV7-9 TGTGCCAGCAGCTTAGAGGGGGGGCCGGGGAACGAGCAGTACTTC CASSLEGGPGNEQYF
. . TRBJ2-3 TRBV20-1 TGCAGTGCTTTGTGGTCCGGAGTCGATACGCAGTATTTT CSALWSGVDTQYF
. few TRBJ2-7 TRBV7-2 TGTGCCAGCAGCTCTTCAATAAGCTCCTACGAGCAGTACTTC CASSSSISSYEQYF
TRBD1 . TRBJ2-6 TRBV6-5 TGTGCCAGCAGTTACCGGGACAGGGTTTTTGGGGCCAACGTCCTGACTTTC CASSYRDRVFGANVLTF
. . TRBJ2-2 TRBV6-5 TGTGCCAGCAGGGCAGGGTCGGACACCGGGGAGCTGTTTTTT CASRAGSDTGELFF
TRBD2 few TRBJ2-1 TRBV29-1 TGCAGCGTTGAATCGATAGTAGCGGGGGGGCCCCACAATGAGCAGTTCTTC CSVESIVAGGPHNEQFF
. . TRBJ1-5 TRBV6-5 TGTGCCAGCAGGGGAGGACAGCCCGGTCAGCCCCAGCATTTT CASRGGQPGQPQHF
TRBD2 . TRBJ2-7 TRBV7-2 TGTGCCAGCAGCTCGGGAGGGACTAGCGGAACCTACGAGCAGTACTTC CASSSGGTSGTYEQYF
. . TRBJ1-1 TRBV20-1 TGCAGTGCTAGAGATCTCAGGGCAGGTGAAGCTTTCTTT CSARDLRAGEAFF